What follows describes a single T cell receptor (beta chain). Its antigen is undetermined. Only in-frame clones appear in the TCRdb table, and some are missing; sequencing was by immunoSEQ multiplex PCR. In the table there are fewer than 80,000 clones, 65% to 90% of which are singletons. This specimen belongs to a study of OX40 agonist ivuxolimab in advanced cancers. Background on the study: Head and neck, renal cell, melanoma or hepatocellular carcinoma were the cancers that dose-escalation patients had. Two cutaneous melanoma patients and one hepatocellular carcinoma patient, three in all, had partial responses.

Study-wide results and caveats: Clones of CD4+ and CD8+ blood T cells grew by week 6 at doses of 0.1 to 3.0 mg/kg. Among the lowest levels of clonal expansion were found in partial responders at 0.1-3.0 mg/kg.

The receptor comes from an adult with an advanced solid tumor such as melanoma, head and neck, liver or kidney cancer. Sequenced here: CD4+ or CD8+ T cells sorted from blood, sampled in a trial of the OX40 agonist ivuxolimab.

In nucleotides, the CDR3 is TGTGCCAGCAGCCAAAGGACAGACTCCTACAATGAGCAGTTCTTC. As protein: CASSQRTDSYNEQFF. This sequence joins TRBV14 and TRBJ2-1; perhaps TRBD1 as D (6 bases). The CDR3 spans 15 residues. Germline CDR1 is SGHDN and CDR2 is FVKESK. V was cut by 2 bases and J by 0 bases, with 8 bases left in between.